These 4 T cell receptor beta chains were all obtained from the same sample, sequenced in a study of shared clonotypes between healthy human individuals. Libraries were prepared by immunoSEQ multiplex PCR; TCRdb keeps only in-frame clonotypes and omits some of them. The sample lists roughly 1 million clones, 75% to 80% occurring once. Source material: memory CD4+ T cells from PBMCs. As for subset: CD45RA-negative fraction. The origin of the receptors is a man aged 18 to 29 in good health. Some clones in this sample may be carry-over from other donors' samples.

CDR3 bases: TGTGCCAGCAGCCCGGTTGGGGGAGGGGACAATGAAAAACTGTTTTTT. It yields the protein CASSPVGGGDNEKLFF. The chain is built from TRBV5-4 and TRBJ1-4; the D gene is possibly TRBD1 (5 bases). V was cut by 4 bases and J by 5 bases, with 18 bases left in between. CDR3 length: 16 residues. The germline V gene has CDR1 SGHNT and CDR2 YYREEE (reference sequence).

The chain joins TRBV2 to TRBJ1-5; D is unresolved. Germline CDR1 reads SNHLY; CDR2 reads FYNNEI. V was cut by 6 bases and J by 7 bases, with 10 bases left in between. CDR3 size: 12 residues. CDR3 DNA: TGTGCCAGCAGGTACGAAGCCCAGCCCCAGCATTTT. Its protein is CASRYEAQPQHF.

A few counts support this clone. The J gene is TRBJ2-7, the V gene TRBV28, with TRBD2 matching 8 bases. The CDR3 has 16 amino acids. J was trimmed by 2 bases and V by 6 bases; bases with no gene match: 12. Germline loops: CDR1 MDHEN, CDR2 SYDVKM. CDR3 nucleotides: TGTGCCAGCAGCGAGGGAGGAGCGGGGGCAGCCTACGAGCAGTACTTC. Protein: CASSEGGAGAAYEQYF.

The chain combines TRBV11-1 with TRBJ1-2, with 7 positions matching TRBD1. The CDR3 extends over 14 amino acids. V lost 5 bases, J lost 5 bases, and 8 bases stayed unmatched. Germline values: CDR1 SGHAT, CDR2 FQDESV (reference sequence). CDR3 sequence (DNA): TGTGCCAGCAGCCGCCAACAGGGGATGTATGGCTACACCTTC. This sequence encodes CASSRQQGMYGYTF.